What follows are 10 T cell receptor beta chains derived from one specimen sequenced in a study of T cell responses to AZD1222 COVID-19 vaccine. Using immunoSEQ multiplex PCR, the repertoire was profiled, and TCRdb retains in-frame clones only, with some absent. The table lists about 180,000 clones, about 93% of them singletons. Sequenced material: peripheral blood, taken 28 days after the second AZD1222 dose. Receptor source: an adult who received the AZD1222 COVID-19 vaccine.

V and J are TRBV7-9 and TRBJ2-3; no clear D gene. V was shortened by 3 bases and J by 0 bases, with 10 bases between the two germline ends. This CDR3 has 15 amino acids. CDR1 and CDR2 (germline): SEHNR, FQNEAQ (reference sequence). The CDR3 spells CASSFSTESTDTQYF. CDR3 sequence (DNA): TGTGCCAGCAGCTTTTCCACAGAGAGCACAGATACGCAGTATTTT.

This chain joins TRBV7-3 and TRBJ2-1; 9 bases map to TRBD1. This CDR3 contains 13 residues. The J segment lost 8 bases and the V segment lost 3 bases, leaving 2 bases of the junction unmatched. The germline V gene encodes CDR1 SGHTA and CDR2 FQGTGA. The CDR3 nucleotides read TGTGCCAGCAGCTTCACAGGGGGCGATGAGCAGTTCTTC. It translates to CASSFTGGDEQFF.

The chain carries TRBV4-1 and TRBJ1-1, with D uncertain. CDR1 is MGHRA, CDR2 YSYEKL, per germline. V gave up 3 bases and J gave up 7 bases, with 12 bases separating them. The CDR3 length is 13 residues. CDR3 sequence reads: CASSHPGLGEAFF. DNA of the CDR3: TGCGCCAGCAGCCATCCCGGCTTGGGTGAAGCTTTCTTT.

The chain couples TRBV12-3 or TRBV12-4 to TRBJ1-2; the D gene is possibly TRBD1 (6 bases). The CDR3 covers 12 residues. The V end lost 5 bases, the J end lost 4 bases, and 8 bases lay between the germline ends. This CDR3 is CASSEQGYGYTF. Written as DNA, the CDR3 is TGTGCCAGCAGTGAACAGGGCTATGGCTACACCTTC.

This sequence joins TRBV7-9 and TRBJ1-1; D gene unclear. Germline V lookup: CDR1 SEHNR, CDR2 FQNEAQ (reference sequence). The CDR3 loop spans 13 amino acids. Trimming left V 0 bases short and J 8 bases short, with 10 bases between. This chain's CDR3 is CASSLAPLEEAFF. DNA of the CDR3: TGTGCCAGCAGCTTAGCCCCTTTGGAGGAAGCTTTCTTT.

The table lists this clone with a count of one. The rearrangement uses TRBV19 and TRBJ2-1; TRBD2 matches 11 bases. With V trimmed by 8 bases and J by 2 bases, 2 bases remained unmatched. CDR3 size: 14 residues. From germline, CDR1 is LNHDA and CDR2 SQIVND (reference sequence). DNA for the CDR3: TGTGCCAGTGATAGCGGGAGGGCCTACAATGAGCAGTTCTTC. It is translated as CASDSGRAYNEQFF.

The chain carries TRBV6-5 and TRBJ2-1; D gene uncertain. Germline values: CDR1 MNHEY, CDR2 SVGAGI. The CDR3 is made up of 16 amino acids. Trimming took off 0 bases at V and 3 bases at J, with 12 bases between the two ends. The CDR3 protein is CASSYSEPSFYNEQFF. As DNA, the CDR3 is TGTGCCAGCAGTTACTCGGAACCTAGTTTCTACAATGAGCAGTTCTTC.

This chain uses TRBV2 with TRBJ2-3; 10 nucleotides agree with TRBD2. The V segment lost 6 bases and the J segment 1 base; nucleotides outside the gene matches: 4. The CDR3 is made up of 15 amino acids. The germline V gene encodes CDR1 SNHLY and CDR2 FYNNEI. CDR3 sequence (DNA): TGTGCCAGCAGAGCCGGGACTAGCGGCACAGATACGCAGTATTTT. Encoded protein: CASRAGTSGTDTQYF.

J is TRBJ1-6 and V is TRBV30; D uncertain. The CDR3 extends over 14 amino acids. Trimming took 3 bases from V and 2 from J, leaving 8 bases between them. The germline gives CDR1 GTSNPN, CDR2 SVGIG (reference sequence). CDR3 protein: CAWRKEPYNSPLHF. Written as DNA, the CDR3 is TGTGCCTGGAGAAAGGAACCCTATAATTCACCCCTCCACTTT.

Here the CDR3 DNA reads TGTGCCAGCAGTTTCGGCTCGTGGGGGGGGTACGAGCAGTACTTC. Encoded protein: CASSFGSWGGYEQYF. The chain recombines TRBV27 with TRBJ2-7; 7 nucleotides line up with TRBD2. The V gene's germline CDR1 is MNHEY and CDR2 SMNVEV (reference sequence). After removal of 3 bases from V and 4 bases from J, the junction contained 9 bases not matched to a gene. The CDR3 consists of 15 residues.